This T cell receptor (beta chain) was recorded in a study of monozygotic twins with inflammatory bowel disease. Study-level results: IBD-affected twins scored below their healthy co-twins in TCRbeta diversity (inverse Simpson).

For each CDR3 protein, TCRdb gives one entry from its re-call of the 5' RACE reads, without DNA. The table gives around 450,000 distinct CDR3 sequences; the top ten clones make up about 2.3% of it. To note about this clonotype: Its cognate antigen is unknown.

Material: blood. The origin of this receptor is a human donor with ulcerative colitis or Crohn's disease, or a healthy co-twin of an affected twin (not recorded which).

CDR3 in amino acids: CASSWTGGTNEQFF. The chain has TRBV5-1 and TRBJ2-1; TCRdb picks TRBD1, but there is no DNA to check that call. There are 14 residues in the CDR3. Germline CDR1 SGHRS, CDR2 YFSETQ.